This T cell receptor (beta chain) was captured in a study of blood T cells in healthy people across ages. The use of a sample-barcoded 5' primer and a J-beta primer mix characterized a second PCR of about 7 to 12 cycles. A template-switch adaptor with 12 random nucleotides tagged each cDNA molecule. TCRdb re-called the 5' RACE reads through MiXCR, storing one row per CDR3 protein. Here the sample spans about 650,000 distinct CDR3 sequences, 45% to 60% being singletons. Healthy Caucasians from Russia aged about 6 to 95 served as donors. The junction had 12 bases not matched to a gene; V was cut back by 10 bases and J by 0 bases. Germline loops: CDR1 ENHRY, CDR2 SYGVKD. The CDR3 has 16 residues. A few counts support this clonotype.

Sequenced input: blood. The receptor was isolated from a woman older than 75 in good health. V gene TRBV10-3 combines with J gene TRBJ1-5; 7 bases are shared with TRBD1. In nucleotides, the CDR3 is TGTGCCACCTCATGGAGGGGACAGTATAGCAATCAGCCCCAGCATTTT. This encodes CATSWRGQYSNQPQHF.